This T cell receptor (beta chain) derives from a study of OX40 agonist ivuxolimab in advanced cancers. General observations from the study: Researchers report that CD8+ T cells had, on average, more expanded clones than CD4+.

The CDR3 loop spans 17 amino acids. V was clipped by 1 base and J by 2 bases, with 15 bases between them. CDR1 is SGHDN, CDR2 FVKESK, per germline. Points on this clone: Its antigen is not identified.

The assay was immunoSEQ multiplex PCR, and TCRdb's table has in-frame clones only and misses some. The sample yields over 60,000 clones, approximately 90% seen once. The clonotype was recovered from an adult with an advanced solid tumor such as melanoma, head and neck, liver or kidney cancer. The material was CD4+ or CD8+ T cells sorted from blood, obtained in a trial of the OX40 agonist ivuxolimab. This chain connects TRBV14 to TRBJ2-1; D might be TRBD2 (6 bases). The CDR3 is CASSQVLGWTTYNEQFF. CDR3 coding DNA: TGTGCCAGCAGCCAAGTACTGGGGTGGACTACCTACAATGAGCAGTTCTTC.